Following are 24 T cell receptor beta chains from one sample sequenced in a study of control samples from healthy donors and cancer patients. Produced via immunoSEQ multiplex PCR; TCRdb's table is partial and in-frame only. The table lists over 75,000 clones, roughly 80% of them singletons. Sequencing used blood. The receptors were sampled from a man in his thirties or forties in good health.

This chain connects TRBV19 to TRBJ2-7; TRBD1 agrees at 7 bases. Germline lookup yields CDR1 LNHDA and CDR2 SQIVND (reference sequence). CDR3 size: 15 residues. J was trimmed by 7 bases and V by 3 bases; bases with no gene match: 12. The CDR3 loop is CASSISRGGLGEQYF. In nucleotides, the CDR3 is TGTGCCAGTAGTATCTCTCGAGGGGGCCTAGGGGAGCAGTACTTC.

V is TRBV7-9 and J is TRBJ1-1, with D uncertain. The germline V gene encodes CDR1 SEHNR and CDR2 FQNEAQ (reference sequence). V was cut by 6 bases and J by 4 bases, with 12 bases left in between. The CDR3 contains 13 residues. In nucleotides, the CDR3 is TGTGCCAGCAGAACAGCTAGTACCACTGAAGCTTTCTTT. This sequence encodes CASRTASTTEAFF.

The chain joins TRBV4-1 to TRBJ1-3; D not certain. Germline V gives CDR1 MGHRA, CDR2 YSYEKL. V lost 4 bases to trimming and J lost 4 bases, with 14 bases between them. CDR3 length: 15 amino acids. The CDR3 sequence: CASSPLGIQGNTIYF. The CDR3 nucleotides read TGCGCCAGCAGCCCCCTGGGGATCCAGGGAAACACCATATATTTT.

The chain carries TRBV6-6 and TRBJ1-3, with TRBD1 identical over 7 bases. This CDR3 is 15 amino acids long. Trimming at V came to 6 bases and at J to 4 bases, leaving 9 bases not matched to a gene. Germline V CDR1 and CDR2: MNHNY, SVGAGI (reference sequence). CDR3 sequence reads: CASRSRGRRGNTIYF. The DNA of the CDR3 is TGTGCCAGCAGGTCTAGGGGGCGTAGAGGAAACACCATATATTTT.

The chain combines TRBV6-2 or TRBV6-3 with TRBJ2-7; no firm D call. Germline loops: CDR1 MNHEY, CDR2 SVGEGT. Trimming took 2 bases from V and 3 from J, leaving 8 bases between them. This CDR3 region has 13 residues. The DNA for the CDR3 is TGTGCCAGCAGTTACGGGGAAAACTACGAGCAGTACTTC. Protein sequence: CASSYGENYEQYF.

The chain employs TRBV12-3 or TRBV12-4 and TRBJ1-3; no definite D call. Trimming shortened V by 3 bases and J by 8 bases, and 8 bases separated the two germline ends. The CDR3 consists of 12 residues. The CDR3 DNA reads as TGTGCCAGCAGTTTCAACGGGCACACCATATATTTT. Amino acids: CASSFNGHTIYF.

The chain joins TRBV5-6 to TRBJ1-2; D perhaps matches TRBD1 (5 bases). The germline V and J ends were trimmed by 3 bases and 5 bases, with 14 bases remaining between them. Germline values: CDR1 SGHDT, CDR2 YYEEEE. CDR3 length equals 14 residues. The chain's CDR3 is CASSSVGGGYGYTF. The CDR3 DNA sequence: TGTGCCAGCAGCTCGGTGGGGGGAGGATATGGCTACACCTTC.

J is TRBJ1-2 and V is TRBV18; D remains ambiguous. The CDR3 sequence is 14 residues long. CDR1 is KGHSH, CDR2 LQKENI, per germline. Trimming took 4 bases from V and 6 from J, leaving 15 bases between them. The CDR3 sequence is CASSLRAPSNGYTF. CDR3 DNA sequence: TGTGCCAGCTCACTGCGGGCCCCCTCAAATGGCTACACCTTC.

This clone was counted once. This chain links TRBV28 with TRBJ2-6; D is ambiguous. Germline loops: CDR1 MDHEN, CDR2 SYDVKM. This CDR3 spans 14 amino acids. Trimming cost V 2 bases and J 4 bases, with 6 bases left between them. CDR3 loop: CASSLIAGANVLTF. The CDR3 DNA reads TGTGCCAGCAGTTTAATTGCGGGGGCCAACGTCCTGACTTTC.

CDR3 region: CATGTPSSYNEQFF. CDR3 bases: TGTGCCACCGGGACGCCCAGCTCCTACAATGAGCAGTTCTTC. The chain combines TRBV6-1 with TRBJ2-1; D possibly uses TRBD1 or TRBD2 (5 bases each). CDR3 length: 14 residues. Germline loops: CDR1 MNHNS, CDR2 SASEGT. With 10 bases removed from V and 0 bases from J, the gap between germline ends came to 13 bases.

The chain employs TRBV30 and TRBJ1-5, with D tentatively TRBD1 (6 bases). CDR3 size: 14 residues. Germline CDR1 reads GTSNPN; CDR2 reads SVGIG (reference sequence). With 2 bases removed from V and 0 bases from J, the gap between germline ends came to 8 bases. CDR3 DNA: TGTGCCTGGAGTTCAGGGGCTAGCAATCAGCCCCAGCATTTT. This gives the protein CAWSSGASNQPQHF.

The V call is TRBV7-9, the J call TRBJ1-1, with D unresolved. The CDR3 loop spans 14 amino acids. V was trimmed by 1 base and J by 0 bases, leaving 6 bases between them. Germline CDR1 and CDR2: SEHNR and FQNEAQ (reference sequence). The CDR3 protein is CASSLVELNTEAFF. The CDR3, as DNA: TGTGCCAGCAGCTTAGTGGAGCTGAACACTGAAGCTTTCTTT.

The chain joins TRBV5-1 to TRBJ1-4; 10 bases line up with TRBD1. Germline loops: CDR1 SGHRS, CDR2 YFSETQ. The trim removed 0 bases at V and 8 bases at J, leaving 4 bases unmatched. The CDR3 extends over 15 amino acids. CDR3 in amino acids: CASSLGDRGAEKLFF. The CDR3 bases are TGCGCCAGCAGCTTGGGGGACAGGGGCGCGGAAAAACTGTTTTTT.

The chain recombines TRBV6-5 with TRBJ1-2, with no clear D. V dropped 7 bases and J dropped 5 bases, with 17 bases sitting between them. Germline values: CDR1 MNHEY, CDR2 SVGAGI. The CDR3 is 14 amino acids. The CDR3 bases are TGTGCCAGCACCGAACCTGGCGCGGATTATGGCTACACCTTC. This gives the protein CASTEPGADYGYTF.

V and J are TRBV11-2 and TRBJ2-2; D is ambiguous. CDR1 and CDR2 from the germline V gene are SGHAT and FQNNGV. V dropped 4 bases and J dropped 8 bases, with 8 bases sitting between them. The CDR3 is 12 residues long. The CDR3 coding sequence is TGTGCCAGCAGCTATCAAGAGGGGGAGCTGTTTTTT. This sequence encodes CASSYQEGELFF.

The V call is TRBV5-1, the J call TRBJ2-5, with D uncertain. The CDR3 is 15 residues long. Germline V gene lookup returns CDR1 SGHRS and CDR2 YFSETQ. The ends were cut back, 0 bases at V and 4 bases at J, with 13 bases in the middle. CDR3 DNA sequence: TGCGCCAGCAGCTTGGACGCGGTATTGGGAGAGACCCAGTACTTC. Translated, it gives CASSLDAVLGETQYF.

The chain links TRBV2 to TRBJ1-4, with unresolved D. The CDR3 covers 14 residues. CDR1 and CDR2 from the germline V gene are SNHLY and FYNNEI. V was shortened by 7 bases and J by 7 bases, with 16 bases between the two germline ends. This CDR3 is CASMETEKSEKLFF. CDR3 in DNA: TGTGCCAGCATGGAGACGGAGAAATCTGAAAAACTGTTTTTT.

The chain recombines TRBV6-2 or TRBV6-3 with TRBJ2-1, with 8 bases that match TRBD2. Germline loops: CDR1 MNHEY, CDR2 SVGEGT. Unmatched junction bases numbered 6, after V lost 0 bases and J lost 5 bases. The CDR3 has 16 amino acids. The CDR3 region is CASSYSGLARDNEQFF. For the CDR3, the DNA is TGTGCCAGCAGTTACTCAGGACTAGCACGGGACAATGAGCAGTTCTTC.

This chain joins TRBV7-9 and TRBJ1-2; D uncertain. The CDR3 is 14 amino acids. V gave up 5 bases and J gave up 4 bases, with 14 bases separating them. Germline CDR1 reads SEHNR; CDR2 reads FQNEAQ (reference sequence). CDR3 amino acids: CASSQDLAGYGYTF. The DNA for the CDR3 is TGTGCCAGCAGCCAGGACCTGGCGGGCTATGGCTACACCTTC.

The V call is TRBV25-1, the J call TRBJ1-5, with TRBD1 identical over 12 bases. This CDR3 comprises 18 residues. V lost 1 base, J lost 0 bases, and 4 bases stayed unmatched. CDR1 and CDR2 (germline): MGHDK, SYGVNS. The CDR3 coding sequence is TGTGCCAGCAGTGAATCGCGGGACAGGGGGCTTAGCAATCAGCCCCAGCATTTT. Translating gives CASSESRDRGLSNQPQHF.

This chain links TRBV6-1 with TRBJ2-7, with 11 bases fitting TRBD2. The trim removed 2 bases at V and 6 bases at J, leaving 9 bases unmatched. Germline CDR1 and CDR2: MNHNS and SASEGT. CDR3 size: 16 residues. The CDR3 coding sequence is TGTGCCAGCAGTGAACTAGCGGGGGGACCGTTGGCCGAGCAGTACTTC. Its translation is CASSELAGGPLAEQYF.

This chain uses TRBV5-1 with TRBJ1-1; D gene ambiguous. CDR1 is SGHRS and CDR2 is YFSETQ in the germline V gene. The V and J ends lost 0 bases and 1 base respectively, with 7 bases between them. The CDR3 loop spans 14 amino acids. The CDR3 loop is CASSLVLGNTEAFF. The CDR3 DNA reads as TGCGCCAGCAGCTTGGTACTGGGGAACACTGAAGCTTTCTTT. The full variable domain, in which reference TRBV5-1 and TRBJ1-1 provide the parts outside the CDR3, is KAGVTQTPRYLIKTRGQQVTLSCSPISGHRSVSWYQQTPGQGLQFLFEYFSETQRNKGNFPGRFSGRQFSNSRSEMNVSTLELGDSALYLCASSLVLGNTEAFFGQGTRLTVV.

J is TRBJ1-1 and V is TRBV5-1, with TRBD1 matching over 12 bases. The trim removed 4 bases at V and 4 bases at J, leaving 8 bases unmatched. CDR1 SGHRS and CDR2 YFSETQ come from the germline V gene. This CDR3 spans 16 amino acids. In nucleotides, the CDR3 is TGCGCCAGCAGCACCCGGGACAGGGGGCTGGGCACTGAAGCTTTCTTT. Protein sequence: CASSTRDRGLGTEAFF.

The chain employs TRBV24-1 and TRBJ1-6; the D is unclear. The CDR3 runs 10 residues. CDR1 is KGHDR, CDR2 SFDVKD, per germline. V was pared by 10 bases and J by 10 bases, with 7 bases between. CDR3 sequence: CATSPSPLHF. The CDR3, as DNA: TGTGCCACTTCCCCATCACCCCTCCACTTT.